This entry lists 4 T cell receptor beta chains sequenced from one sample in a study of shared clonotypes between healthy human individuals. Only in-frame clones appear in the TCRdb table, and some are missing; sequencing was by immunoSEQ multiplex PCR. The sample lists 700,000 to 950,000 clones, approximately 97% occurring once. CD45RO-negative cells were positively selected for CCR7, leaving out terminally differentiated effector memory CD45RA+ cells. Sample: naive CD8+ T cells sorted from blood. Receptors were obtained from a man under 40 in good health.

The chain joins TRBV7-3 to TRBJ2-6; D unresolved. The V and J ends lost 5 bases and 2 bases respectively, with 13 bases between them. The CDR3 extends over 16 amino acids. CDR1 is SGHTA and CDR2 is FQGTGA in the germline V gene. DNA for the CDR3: TGTGCCAGCAGCACCCCGGACGGCCCTGGGGCCAACGTCCTGACTTTC. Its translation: CASSTPDGPGANVLTF.

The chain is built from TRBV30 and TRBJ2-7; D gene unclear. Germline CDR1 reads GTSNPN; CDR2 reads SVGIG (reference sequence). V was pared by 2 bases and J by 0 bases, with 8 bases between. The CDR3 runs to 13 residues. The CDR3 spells CAWSRLVSYEQYF. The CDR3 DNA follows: TGTGCCTGGAGTAGGCTAGTCTCCTACGAGCAGTACTTC.

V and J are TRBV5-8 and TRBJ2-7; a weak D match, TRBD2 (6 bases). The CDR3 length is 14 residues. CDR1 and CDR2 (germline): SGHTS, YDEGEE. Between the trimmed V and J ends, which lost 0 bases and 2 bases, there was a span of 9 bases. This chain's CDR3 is CASSLGREAYEQYF. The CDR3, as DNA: TGTGCCAGCAGCTTGGGTAGGGAGGCCTACGAGCAGTACTTC.

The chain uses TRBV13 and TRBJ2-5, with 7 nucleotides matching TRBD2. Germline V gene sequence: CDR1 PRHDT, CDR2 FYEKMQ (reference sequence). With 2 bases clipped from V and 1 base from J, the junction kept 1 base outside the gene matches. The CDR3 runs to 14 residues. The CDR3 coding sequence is TGTGCCAGCAGCTTATGGACTAGCCAAGAGACCCAGTACTTC. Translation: CASSLWTSQETQYF.